This T cell receptor (beta chain) emerged from a study of T cells in Graves' hyperthyroidism and ophthalmopathy. This clonotype appeared a few times. Antigen: not known. Study findings and constraints: The model forecast ophthalmopathy, anticipating it by a median roughly 6.3 months before onset.

Germline V gives CDR1 MDHEN, CDR2 SYDVKM. The CDR3 spans 16 residues. V lost 4 bases to trimming and J lost 6 bases; unmatched junction nucleotides: 4. The CDR3 regions of TCR beta were amplified from RNA transcripts. Carried out on the TCR CDR3, a first-round RT-PCR used the HTBI primer set. TCRdb called the multiplex PCR reads again in MiXCR, with one record for every CDR3 protein. The sample holds 400,000 to 500,000 distinct CDR3 sequences, 14% to 15% seen once. Input material: blood. This clonotype was sampled from a man younger than 35 with Graves' ophthalmopathy. This chain links TRBV28 with TRBJ2-2, with 14 bases lining up with TRBD2. This CDR3 is CASSYSGLAGAGELFF. The DNA for the CDR3 is TGTGCCAGCAGTTACTCGGGACTAGCGGGAGCCGGGGAGCTGTTTTTT.